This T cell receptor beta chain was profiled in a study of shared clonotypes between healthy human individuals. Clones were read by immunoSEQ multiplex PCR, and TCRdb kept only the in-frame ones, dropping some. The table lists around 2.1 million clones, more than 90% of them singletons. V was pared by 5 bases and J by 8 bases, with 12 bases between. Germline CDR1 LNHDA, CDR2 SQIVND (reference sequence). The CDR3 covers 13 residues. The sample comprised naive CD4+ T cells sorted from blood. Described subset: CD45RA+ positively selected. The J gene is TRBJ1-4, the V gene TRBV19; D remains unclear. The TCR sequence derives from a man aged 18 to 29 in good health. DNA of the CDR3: TGTGCCAGTAGTGCTATCGGTGGGGAAAAACTGTTTTTT. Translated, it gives CASSAIGGEKLFF.